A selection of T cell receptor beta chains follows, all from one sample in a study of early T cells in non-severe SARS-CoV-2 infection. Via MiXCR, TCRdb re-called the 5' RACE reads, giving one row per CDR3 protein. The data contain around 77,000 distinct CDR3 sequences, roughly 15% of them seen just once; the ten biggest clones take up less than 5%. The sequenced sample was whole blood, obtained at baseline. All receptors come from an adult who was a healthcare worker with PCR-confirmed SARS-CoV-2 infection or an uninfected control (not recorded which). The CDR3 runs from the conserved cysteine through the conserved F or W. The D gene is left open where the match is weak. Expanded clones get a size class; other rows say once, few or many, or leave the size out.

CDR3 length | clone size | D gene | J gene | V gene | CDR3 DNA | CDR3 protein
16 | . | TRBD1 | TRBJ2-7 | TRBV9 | TGTGCCAGCAGCGTGGCATCGACAGGGACCCTCGGCGAGCAGTACTTC | CASSVASTGTLGEQYF
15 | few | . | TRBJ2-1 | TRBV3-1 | TGTGCCAGCAGCCAAGATCAAACAGCCTACAATGAGCAGTTCTTC | CASSQDQTAYNEQFF
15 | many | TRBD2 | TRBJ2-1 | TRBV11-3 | TGTGCCAGCAGCTTAGGGACTAGCGGATACAATGAGCAGTTCTTC | CASSLGTSGYNEQFF
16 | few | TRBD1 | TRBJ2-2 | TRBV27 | TGTGCCAGCAGCCCCTCGGGACAGGGGGACACCGGGGAGCTGTTTTTT | CASSPSGQGDTGELFF
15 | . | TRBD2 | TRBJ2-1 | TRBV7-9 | TGTGCCAGCAGCTTCAGCGGGAGGGAGAACAATGAGCAGTTCTTC | CASSFSGRENNEQFF
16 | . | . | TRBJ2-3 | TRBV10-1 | TGCGCCAGCAGTGACGAAGCGGGCCGGAGGGGAGATACGCAGTATTTT | CASSDEAGRRGDTQYF
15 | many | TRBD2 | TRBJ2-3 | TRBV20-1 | TGCAGTGCTCCGGGACTAGCGGGAGAGCTGTATACGCAGTATTTT | CSAPGLAGELYTQYF
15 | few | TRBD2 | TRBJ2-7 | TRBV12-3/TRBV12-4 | TGTGCCAGCACCTCCAGTCTAGCGGTTTTCTACGAGCAGTACTTC | CASTSSLAVFYEQYF
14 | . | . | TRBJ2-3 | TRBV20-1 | TGCAGTGCTAGGACGGCTGGGAGCACAGATACGCAGTATTTT | CSARTAGSTDTQYF
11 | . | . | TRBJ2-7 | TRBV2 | TGTGCCAGCAGGCTGACCTACGAGCAGTACTTC | CASRLTYEQYF
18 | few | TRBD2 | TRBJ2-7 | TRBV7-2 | TGTGCCAGCAGCAGATCAAGGGGCACCGGGACTAGGGGCTACGAGCAGTACTTC | CASSRSRGTGTRGYEQYF
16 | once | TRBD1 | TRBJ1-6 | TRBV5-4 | TGTGCCAGCAGCACGCCGACGACAGGGCAGGACTCACCCCTCCACTTT | CASSTPTTGQDSPLHF
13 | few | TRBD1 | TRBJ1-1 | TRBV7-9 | TGTGCCAGCAGCGGAGGGGGCAGGACTGAAGCTTTCTTT | CASSGGGRTEAFF
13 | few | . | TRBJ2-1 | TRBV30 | TGTGCCTGGAACCTGGGGTCCTACAATGAGCAGTTCTTC | CAWNLGSYNEQFF
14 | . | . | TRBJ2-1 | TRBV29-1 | TGCAGCGTTGAGCCCCCTAGGTCCGGCAATGAGCAGTTCTTC | CSVEPPRSGNEQFF
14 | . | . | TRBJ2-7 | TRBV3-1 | TGTGCCAGCAGCCAACAGGGGCACGCCTACGAGCAGTACTTC | CASSQQGHAYEQYF
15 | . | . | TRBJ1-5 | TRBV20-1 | TGCAGTGCTAGTGCTAGGGGGACTAGCAATCAGCCCCAGCATTTT | CSASARGTSNQPQHF
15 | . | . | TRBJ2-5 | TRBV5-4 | TGTGCCAGCAGGAACGGACCCGGAGAGGATAAGACCCAGTACTTC | CASRNGPGEDKTQYF
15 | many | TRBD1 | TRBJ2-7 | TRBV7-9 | TGTGCCAGCAGCCCGCGACAGGGACCCCACTACGAGCAGTACTTC | CASSPRQGPHYEQYF
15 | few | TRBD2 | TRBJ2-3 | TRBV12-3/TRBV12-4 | TGTGCCAGCAGGTCCGGGACTAGCGGGAGTGATACGCAGTATTTT | CASRSGTSGSDTQYF
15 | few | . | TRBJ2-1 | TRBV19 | TGTGCCAGTAGTATCAGCGGGTCTTCCTACAATGAGCAGTTCTTC | CASSISGSSYNEQFF
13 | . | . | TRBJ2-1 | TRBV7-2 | TGTGCCAGCAGCTGGCAGGGATACAATGAGCAGTTCTTC | CASSWQGYNEQFF
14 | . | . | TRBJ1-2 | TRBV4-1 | TGCGCCAGCAGCCTTTGGGACTCTAACTATGGCTACACCTTC | CASSLWDSNYGYTF
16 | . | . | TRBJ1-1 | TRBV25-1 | TGTGCCAGCAGTGAAATAATGGGGCAGGGTAGCACTGAAGCTTTCTTT | CASSEIMGQGSTEAFF
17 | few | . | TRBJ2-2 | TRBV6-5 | TGTGCCAGCAGGAACGGCCTTAGTTGGGGAGAAGCCGGGGAGCTGTTTTTT | CASRNGLSWGEAGELFF
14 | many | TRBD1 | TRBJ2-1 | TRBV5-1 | TGCGCCAGCAGTTTTGGACAGGGATACAATGAGCAGTTCTTC | CASSFGQGYNEQFF
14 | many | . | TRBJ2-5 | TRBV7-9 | TGTGCCAGCACCTTAGGGGTGGGTCAAGAGACCCAGTACTTC | CASTLGVGQETQYF
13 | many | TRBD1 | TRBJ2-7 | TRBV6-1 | TGTGCCAGCAGTTCGACAGGGGCGGGCGAGCAGTACTTC | CASSSTGAGEQYF
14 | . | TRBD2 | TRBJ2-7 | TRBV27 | TGTGCCAGCAGTTCCGCTAGCGGGAGGCTCGAGCAGTACTTC | CASSSASGRLEQYF
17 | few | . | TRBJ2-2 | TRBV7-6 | TGTGCCAGCAGCTTGGACAGCAACCGTGTCTTTGGCGGGGAGCTGTTTTTT | CASSLDSNRVFGGELFF
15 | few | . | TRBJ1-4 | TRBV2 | TGTGCCAGCAGTTCAACTGGACCAGGGAATGAAAAACTGTTTTTT | CASSSTGPGNEKLFF
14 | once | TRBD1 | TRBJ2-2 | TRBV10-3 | TGTGCCGCCTACGGGACAGGAAACACCGGGGAGCTGTTTTTT | CAAYGTGNTGELFF
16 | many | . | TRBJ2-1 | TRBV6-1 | TGTGCCAGCGCCATAGTAGGTGCGACACTATACAATGAGCAGTTCTTC | CASAIVGATLYNEQFF
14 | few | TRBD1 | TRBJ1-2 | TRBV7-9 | TGTGCCAGCAGCTCTGACAGGGAAAGGAATGGCTACACCTTC | CASSSDRERNGYTF
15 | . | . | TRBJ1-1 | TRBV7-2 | TGTGCCAGCAGCTCTGGGACCGCACTTACGACTGAAGCTTTCTTT | CASSSGTALTTEAFF
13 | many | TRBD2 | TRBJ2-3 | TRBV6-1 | TGTGCCACCAGTGGGGGGGGCACAGATACGCAGTATTTT | CATSGGGTDTQYF
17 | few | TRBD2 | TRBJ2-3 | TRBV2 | TGTGCCAGCAGCGGGGGACTAGCGGGAGGATACACAGATACGCAGTATTTT | CASSGGLAGGYTDTQYF
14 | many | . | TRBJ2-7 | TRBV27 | TGTGCCAGCGGCCCAGGTGATTGGAACTACGAGCAGTACTTC | CASGPGDWNYEQYF
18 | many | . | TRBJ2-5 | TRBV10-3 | TGTGCCATCAGTGGGTTCTCTCTGGACTCGGCACCGGGTGAGACCCAGTACTTC | CAISGFSLDSAPGETQYF
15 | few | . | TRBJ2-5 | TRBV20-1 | TGCAGTGCTAGAGGGAGACGGGAAAGGGTTGAGACCCAGTACTTC | CSARGRRERVETQYF
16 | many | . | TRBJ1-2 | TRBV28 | TGTGCCAGCAGCTGGGCCCTTGGGGGGAAGGGCTATGGCTACACCTTC | CASSWALGGKGYGYTF
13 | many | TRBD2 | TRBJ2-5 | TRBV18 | TGTGCCAGCTCCCAGTCGGGAGGAGAGACCCAGTACTTC | CASSQSGGETQYF
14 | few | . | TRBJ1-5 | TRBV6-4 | TGTGCCAGCAGTGACACTCTGGGCAATCAGCCCCAGCATTTT | CASSDTLGNQPQHF
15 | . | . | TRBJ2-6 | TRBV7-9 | TGTGCCAGCAGGAAAACGGCTTCTGGGGCCAACGTCCTGACTTTC | CASRKTASGANVLTF
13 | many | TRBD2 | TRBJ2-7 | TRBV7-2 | TGTGCCAGCATGGGCGGGAGTGCCTACGAGCAGTACTTC | CASMGGSAYEQYF
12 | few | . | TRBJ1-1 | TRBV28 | TGTGCCAGCAGTTTAGGAACCCGTCAGGCTTTCTTT | CASSLGTRQAFF
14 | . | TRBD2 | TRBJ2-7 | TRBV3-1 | TGTGCCAGCAGCCCCTCTAGCGGCCTCTACGAGCAGTACTTC | CASSPSSGLYEQYF
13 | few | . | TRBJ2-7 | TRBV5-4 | TGTGCCACCGCGGAAAGCGTCGCCTACGAGCAGTACTTC | CATAESVAYEQYF
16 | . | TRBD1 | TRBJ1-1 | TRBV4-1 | TGCGCCAGCAGCAGAAACCTACAGGGGGGAAGGACTGAAGCTTTCTTT | CASSRNLQGGRTEAFF
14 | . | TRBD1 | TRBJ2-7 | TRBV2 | TGTGCCAGCAGTCGCGACAGGGGCCCGGACGAGCAGTACTTC | CASSRDRGPDEQYF
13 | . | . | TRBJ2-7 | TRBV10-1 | TGCGCCAGCAGCGCCGGGCCCACCTACGAGCAGTACTTC | CASSAGPTYEQYF